Listed here is a single T cell receptor beta chain. V shed 5 bases and J 4 bases; nucleotides not matched to a gene: 6. CDR3 length: 14 amino acids. The germline CDR1 and CDR2 sequences are MNHEY and SMNVEV (reference sequence). The data stem from a study of T cell responses to AZD1222 COVID-19 vaccine. TCRdb's copy holds only in-frame clones and misses some; the assay was immunoSEQ multiplex PCR. Found here are approximately 120,000 clones, approximately 93% of them singletons; the top ten hold more than 2.5%. This TCR was sampled from an adult in good health. V and J are TRBV27 and TRBJ1-2, with 8 bases fitting TRBD1. This specimen was peripheral blood, taken on day 0 of AZD1222 vaccination. The CDR3 loop is CASSPGGASYGYTF. The CDR3 nucleotides are TGTGCCAGCAGTCCAGGGGGCGCGAGCTATGGCTACACCTTC.